This T cell receptor beta chain derives from a study of T cells expressing NK-cell markers. TCRdb reprocessed the 5' RACE reads, keeping one entry per CDR3 protein, no DNA. This sample contains fewer than 550,000 distinct CDR3 sequences. Germline loops: CDR1 SGHDT, CDR2 YYEEEE. This CDR3 comprises 17 residues. V and J are TRBV5-6 and TRBJ2-1; TCRdb reports TRBD1, a call that lacks DNA to check it against. This TCR was sampled from a woman in her forties or fifties in good health. Sequencing was carried out using blood T cells: a sorted CD56 or NKG2C T cell subset, CD4+ or CD8+ T cells, or bulk PBMC T cells (not recorded which). CDR3 residues: CASSWRKVDRLYNEQFF.